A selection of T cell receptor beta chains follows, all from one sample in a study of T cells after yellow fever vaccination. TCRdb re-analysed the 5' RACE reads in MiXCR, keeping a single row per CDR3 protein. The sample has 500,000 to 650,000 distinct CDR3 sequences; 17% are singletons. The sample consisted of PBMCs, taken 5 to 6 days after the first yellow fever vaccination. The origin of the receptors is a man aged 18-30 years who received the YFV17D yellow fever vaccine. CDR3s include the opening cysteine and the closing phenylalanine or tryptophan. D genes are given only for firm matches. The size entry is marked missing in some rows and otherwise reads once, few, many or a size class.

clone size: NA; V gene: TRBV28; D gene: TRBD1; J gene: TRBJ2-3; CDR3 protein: CASSPYQGVGTQYTQYF; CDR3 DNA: TGTGCCAGCAGTCCATATCAGGGGGTGGGGACACAATATACGCAGTATTTT
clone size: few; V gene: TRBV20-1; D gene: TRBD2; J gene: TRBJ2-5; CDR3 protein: CSVQRGEETQYF; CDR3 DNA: TGCAGTGTTCAGCGGGGGGAAGAGACCCAGTACTTC
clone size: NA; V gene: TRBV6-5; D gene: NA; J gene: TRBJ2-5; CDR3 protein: CASSYSIAETQYF; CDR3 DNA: TGTGCCAGCAGTTACTCGATAGCAGAGACCCAGTACTTC
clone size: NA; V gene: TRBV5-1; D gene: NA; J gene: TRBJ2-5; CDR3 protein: CASTVSGTGEETQYF; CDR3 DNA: TGCGCCAGCACTGTTTCCGGGACGGGGGAAGAGACCCAGTACTTC
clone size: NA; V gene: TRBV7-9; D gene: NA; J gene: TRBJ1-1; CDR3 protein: CASSLSSRAAFF; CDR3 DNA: TGTGCCAGCAGCCTATCTTCCAGGGCGGCTTTCTTT
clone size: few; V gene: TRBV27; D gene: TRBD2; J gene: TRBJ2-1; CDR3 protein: CASSLSGGLSYNEQFF; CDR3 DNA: TGTGCCAGCAGTTTGAGCGGGGGGCTTTCCTACAATGAGCAGTTCTTC
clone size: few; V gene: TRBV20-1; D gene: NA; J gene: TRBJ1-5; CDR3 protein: CSASGRGGGHQPQHF; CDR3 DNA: TGCAGTGCTAGTGGTCGGGGAGGGGGACATCAGCCCCAGCATTTT
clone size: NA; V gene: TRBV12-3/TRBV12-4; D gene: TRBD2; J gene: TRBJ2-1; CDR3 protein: CASSFRLAENEQFF; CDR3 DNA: TGTGCCAGCAGTTTTAGACTAGCGGAAAATGAGCAGTTCTTC
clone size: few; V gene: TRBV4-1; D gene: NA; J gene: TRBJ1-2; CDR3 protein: CASSRDGRVDGYTF; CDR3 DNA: TGCGCCAGCAGCCGGGACGGGAGGGTCGATGGCTACACCTTC
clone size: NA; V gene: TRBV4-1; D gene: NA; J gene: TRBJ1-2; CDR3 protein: CASSQPWAGDEYGYTF; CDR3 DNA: TGCGCCAGCAGCCAGCCCTGGGCAGGGGACGAATATGGCTACACCTTC
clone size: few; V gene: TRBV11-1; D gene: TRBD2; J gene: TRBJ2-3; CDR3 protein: CASSEAGAFTDTQYF; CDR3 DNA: TGTGCCAGCAGCGAAGCGGGGGCCTTCACAGATACGCAGTATTTT
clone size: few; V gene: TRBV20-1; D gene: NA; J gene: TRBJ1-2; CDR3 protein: CSARDRGGAGGYTF; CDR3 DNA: TGCAGTGCTAGAGATCGGGGGGGCGCTGGTGGCTACACCTTC
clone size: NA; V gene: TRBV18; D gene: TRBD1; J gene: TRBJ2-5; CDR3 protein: CASSQDRGPQYF; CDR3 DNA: TGTGCCAGCTCCCAGGACAGGGGACCCCAGTACTTC
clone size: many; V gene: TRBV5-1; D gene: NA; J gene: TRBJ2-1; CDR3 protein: CASSFGESSYNEQFF; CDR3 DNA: TGCGCCAGCAGCTTTGGGGAGAGCTCCTACAATGAGCAGTTCTTC
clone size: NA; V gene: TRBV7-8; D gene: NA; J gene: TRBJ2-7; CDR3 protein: CATSLQGGYEQYF; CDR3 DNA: TGTGCCACCTCCCTACAGGGAGGATACGAGCAGTACTTC
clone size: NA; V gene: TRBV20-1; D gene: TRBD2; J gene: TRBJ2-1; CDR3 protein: CSAERGGGLYNEQFF; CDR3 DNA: TGCAGTGCAGAGCGGGGGGGTGGGTTATACAATGAGCAGTTCTTC
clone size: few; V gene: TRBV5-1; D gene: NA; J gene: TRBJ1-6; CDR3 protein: CASSPGRGNSPLHF; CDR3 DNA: TGCGCCAGCAGCCCGGGGCGGGGAAATTCACCCCTCCACTTT